This record covers a single T cell receptor (beta chain). The table came from immunoSEQ multiplex PCR; TCRdb's copy has only in-frame clones and leaves some out. Of 300,000 to 350,000 clones in the sample, 88% were seen once. Trimming cost V 5 bases and J 0 bases, with 10 bases left between them. This CDR3 region has 14 residues. Germline loops: CDR1 GTSNPN, CDR2 SVGIG (reference sequence). Clinical histories supplied by participants themselves formed the basis of cohort assignment. The data stem from a study of blood T cell repertoires in COVID-19. Study context: Sites in the United States, Italy and Spain provided acute and convalescent COVID-19 samples. T cells, B-cell-depleted T cells, or PBMCs supplied cDNA or gDNA.

The sample was PBMCs or T cells enriched from blood (not recorded which). The TCR originated in a woman aged 25-40 years who had been exposed to COVID-19. V and J are TRBV30 and TRBJ1-4; D is perhaps TRBD1 (5 bases). The CDR3 reads CAWARGTTNEKLFF. The CDR3, as DNA: TGTGCCTGGGCTAGGGGTACAACTAATGAAAAACTGTTTTTT. The whole variable domain, filled in from reference TRBV30 and TRBJ1-4, reads SQTIHQWPATLVQPVGSPLSLECTVEGTSNPNLYWYRQAAGRGLQLLFYSVGIGQISSEVPQNLSASRPQDRQFILSSKKLLLSDSGFYLCAWARGTTNEKLFFGSGTQLSVL.